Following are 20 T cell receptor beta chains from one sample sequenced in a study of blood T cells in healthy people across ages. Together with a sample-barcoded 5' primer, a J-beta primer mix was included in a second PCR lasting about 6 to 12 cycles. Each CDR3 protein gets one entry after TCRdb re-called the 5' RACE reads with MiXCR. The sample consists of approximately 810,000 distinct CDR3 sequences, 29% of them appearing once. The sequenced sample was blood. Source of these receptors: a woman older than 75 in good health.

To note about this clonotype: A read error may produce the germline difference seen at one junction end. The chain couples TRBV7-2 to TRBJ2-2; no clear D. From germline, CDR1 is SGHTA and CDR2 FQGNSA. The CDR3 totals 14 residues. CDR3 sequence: CAGSLGPTTGELFF. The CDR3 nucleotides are TGTGCCGGCAGCTTGGGCCCCACCACCGGGGAGCTGTTTTTT.

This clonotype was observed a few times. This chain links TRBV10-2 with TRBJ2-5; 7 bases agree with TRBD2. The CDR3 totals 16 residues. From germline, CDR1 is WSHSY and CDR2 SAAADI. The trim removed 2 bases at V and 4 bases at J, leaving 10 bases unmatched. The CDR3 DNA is TGCGCCAGCAGTGAGGGGGGTCGTTTAGCGGGAGAGACCCAGTACTTC. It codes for CASSEGGRLAGETQYF.

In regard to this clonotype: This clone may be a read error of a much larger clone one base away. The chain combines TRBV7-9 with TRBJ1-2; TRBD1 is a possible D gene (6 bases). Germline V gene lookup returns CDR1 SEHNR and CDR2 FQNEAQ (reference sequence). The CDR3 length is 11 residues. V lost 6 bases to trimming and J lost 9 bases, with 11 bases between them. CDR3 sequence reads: CASSTGISYTF. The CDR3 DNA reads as TGTGCCAGCAGTACAGGGATTAGCTACACCTTC. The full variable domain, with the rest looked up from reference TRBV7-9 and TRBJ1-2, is DTGVSQNPRHKITKRGQNVTFRCDPISEHNRLYWYRQTLGQGPEFLTYFQNEAQLEKSRLLSDRFSAERPKGSFSTLEIQRTEQGDSAMYLCASSTGISYTFGSGTRLTVV.

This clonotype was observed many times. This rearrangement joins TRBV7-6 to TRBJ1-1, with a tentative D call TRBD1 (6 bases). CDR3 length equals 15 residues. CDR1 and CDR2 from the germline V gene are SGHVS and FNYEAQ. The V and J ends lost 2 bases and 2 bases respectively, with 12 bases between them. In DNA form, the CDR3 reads TGTGCCAGCAGCTTAATACAGGGTGGCAACACTGAAGCTTTCTTT. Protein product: CASSLIQGGNTEAFF.

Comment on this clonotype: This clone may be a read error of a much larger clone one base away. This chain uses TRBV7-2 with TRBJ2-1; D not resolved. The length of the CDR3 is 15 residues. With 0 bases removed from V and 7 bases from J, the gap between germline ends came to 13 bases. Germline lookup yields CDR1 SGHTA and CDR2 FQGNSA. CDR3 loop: CASSLAGLALNEQFF. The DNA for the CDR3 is TGTGCCAGCAGCTTAGCTGGCTTGGCCCTGAATGAGCAGTTCTTC.

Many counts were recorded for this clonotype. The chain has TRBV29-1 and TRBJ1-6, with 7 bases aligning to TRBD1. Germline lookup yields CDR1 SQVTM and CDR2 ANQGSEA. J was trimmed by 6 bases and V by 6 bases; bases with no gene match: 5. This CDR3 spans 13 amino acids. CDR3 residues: CSVRDSPNSPLHF. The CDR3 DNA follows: TGCAGCGTGAGGGACAGCCCTAATTCACCCCTCCACTTT. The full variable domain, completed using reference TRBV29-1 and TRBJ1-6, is SAVISQKPSRDICQRGTSLTIQCQVDSQVTMMFWYRQQPGQSLTLIATANQGSEATYESGFVIDKFPISRPNLTFSTLTVSNMSPEDSSIYLCSVRDSPNSPLHFGNGTRLTVT.

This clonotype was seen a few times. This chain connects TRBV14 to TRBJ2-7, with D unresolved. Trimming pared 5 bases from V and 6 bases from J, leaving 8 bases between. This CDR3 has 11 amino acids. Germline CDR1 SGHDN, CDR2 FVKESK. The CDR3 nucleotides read TGTGCCAGCAGCTCATCATGCGAGCAGTACTTC. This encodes CASSSSCEQYF. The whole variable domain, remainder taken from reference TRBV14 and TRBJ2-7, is EAGVTQFPSHSVIEKGQTVTLRCDPISGHDNLYWYRRVMGKEIKFLLHFVKESKQDESGMPNNRFLAERTGGTYSTLKVQPAELEDSGVYFCASSSSCEQYFGPGTRLTVT.

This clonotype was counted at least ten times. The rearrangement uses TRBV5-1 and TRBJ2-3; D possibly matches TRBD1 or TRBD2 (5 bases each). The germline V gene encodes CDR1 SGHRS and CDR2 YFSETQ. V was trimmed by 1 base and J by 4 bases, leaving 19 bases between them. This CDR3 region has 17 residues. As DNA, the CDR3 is TGCGCCAGCAGCTTGACCCGGGACCCCGGATCGGCAGATACGCAGTATTTT. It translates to CASSLTRDPGSADTQYF.

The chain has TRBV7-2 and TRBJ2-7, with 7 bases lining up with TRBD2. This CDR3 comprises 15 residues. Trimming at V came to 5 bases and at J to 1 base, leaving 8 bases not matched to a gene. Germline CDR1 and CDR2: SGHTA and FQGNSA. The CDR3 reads CASSPMGGTSYEQYF. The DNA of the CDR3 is TGTGCCAGCAGCCCAATGGGGGGGACTTCCTACGAGCAGTACTTC.

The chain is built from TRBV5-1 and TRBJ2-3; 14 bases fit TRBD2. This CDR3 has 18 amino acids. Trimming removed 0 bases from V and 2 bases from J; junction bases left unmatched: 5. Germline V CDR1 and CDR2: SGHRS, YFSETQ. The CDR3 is CASSLGLAGGIHTDTQYF. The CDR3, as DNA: TGCGCCAGCAGCTTGGGACTAGCGGGGGGGATACACACAGATACGCAGTATTTT.

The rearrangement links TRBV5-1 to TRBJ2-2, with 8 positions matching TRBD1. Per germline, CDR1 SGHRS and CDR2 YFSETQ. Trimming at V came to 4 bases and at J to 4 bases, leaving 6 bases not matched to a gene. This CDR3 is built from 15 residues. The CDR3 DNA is TGCGCCAGCAGCCGACAGGGGAGCCTCACCGGGGAGCTGTTTTTT. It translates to CASSRQGSLTGELFF.

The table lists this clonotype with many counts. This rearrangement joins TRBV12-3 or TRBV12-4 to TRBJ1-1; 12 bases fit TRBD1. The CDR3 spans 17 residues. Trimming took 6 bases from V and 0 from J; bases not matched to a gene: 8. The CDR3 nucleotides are TGTGCCAGCAGAACCCGGGACAGGGGGCGGCTGAACACTGAAGCTTTCTTT. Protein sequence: CASRTRDRGRLNTEAFF.

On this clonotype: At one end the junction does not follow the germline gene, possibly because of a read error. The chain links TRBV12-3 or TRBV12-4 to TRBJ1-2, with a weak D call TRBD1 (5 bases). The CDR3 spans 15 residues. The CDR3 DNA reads TGTGCCAGCAGCTTAGGGGCAGGGCGAAACCATGGCTACACCTTC. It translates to CASSLGAGRNHGYTF.

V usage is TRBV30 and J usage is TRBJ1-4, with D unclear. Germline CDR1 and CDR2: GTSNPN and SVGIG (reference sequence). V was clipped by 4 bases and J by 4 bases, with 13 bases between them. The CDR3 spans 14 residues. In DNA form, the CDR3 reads TGTGCCTGGAAAAGGAGTTCCCTTAATGAAAAACTGTTTTTT. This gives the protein CAWKRSSLNEKLFF.

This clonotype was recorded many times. CDR3 amino acids: CATVTSGGPDTQYF. The CDR3 nucleotides read TGTGCCACAGTGACTAGCGGGGGGCCAGATACGCAGTATTTT. The rearrangement uses TRBV25-1 and TRBJ2-3; 13 bases agree with TRBD2. The CDR3 has 14 residues. CDR1 and CDR2 (germline): MGHDK, SYGVNS. With 10 bases clipped from V and 4 bases from J, the junction kept 5 bases outside the gene matches. Together with reference TRBV25-1 and TRBJ2-3, the CDR3 gives the full variable domain: EADIYQTPRYLVIGTGKKITLECSQTMGHDKMYWYQQDPGMELHLIHYSYGVNSTEKGDLSSESTVSRIRTEHFPLTLESARPSHTSQYLCATVTSGGPDTQYFGPGTRLTVL.

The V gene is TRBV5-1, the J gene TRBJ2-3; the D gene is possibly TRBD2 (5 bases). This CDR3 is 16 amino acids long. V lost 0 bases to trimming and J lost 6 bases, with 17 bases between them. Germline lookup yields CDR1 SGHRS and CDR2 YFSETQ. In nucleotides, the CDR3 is TGCGCCAGCAGCTTGGCGGGGATGAGTCGCTTGGATACGCAGTATTTT. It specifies CASSLAGMSRLDTQYF.

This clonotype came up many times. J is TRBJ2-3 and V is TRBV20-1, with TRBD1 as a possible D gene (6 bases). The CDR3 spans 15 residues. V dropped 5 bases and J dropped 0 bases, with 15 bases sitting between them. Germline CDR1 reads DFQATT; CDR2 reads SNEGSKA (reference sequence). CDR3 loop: CSAAGQTPSTDTQYF. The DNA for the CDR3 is TGCAGTGCTGCCGGACAGACGCCTAGCACAGATACGCAGTATTTT.

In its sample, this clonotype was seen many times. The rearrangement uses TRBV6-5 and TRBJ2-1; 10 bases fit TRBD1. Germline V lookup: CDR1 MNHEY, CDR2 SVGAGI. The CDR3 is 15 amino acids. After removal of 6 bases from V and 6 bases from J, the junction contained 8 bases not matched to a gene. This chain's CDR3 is CASRSTGGYGNEQFF. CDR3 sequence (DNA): TGTGCCAGCAGATCGACAGGGGGCTATGGCAATGAGCAGTTCTTC.

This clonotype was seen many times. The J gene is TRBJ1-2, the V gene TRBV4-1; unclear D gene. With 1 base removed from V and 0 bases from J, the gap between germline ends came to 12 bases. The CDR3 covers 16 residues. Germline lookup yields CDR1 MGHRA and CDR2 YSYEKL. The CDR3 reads CASSQVPDATNYGYTF. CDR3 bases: TGCGCCAGCAGCCAAGTTCCGGACGCCACTAACTATGGCTACACCTTC.

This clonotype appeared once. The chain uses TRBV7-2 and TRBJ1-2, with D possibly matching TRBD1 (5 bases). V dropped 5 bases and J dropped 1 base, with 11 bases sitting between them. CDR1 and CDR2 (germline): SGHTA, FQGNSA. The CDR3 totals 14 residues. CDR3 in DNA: TGTGCCAGCAGCCGGGACCCGCTTAACTATGGCTACACCTTC. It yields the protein CASSRDPLNYGYTF.